Each of the 20 T cell receptor beta chains below was sequenced from the same sample in a study of cytotoxic CD8 clonotypes in ibrutinib-treated CLL. This table comes from immunoSEQ multiplex PCR, and its TCRdb copy is limited to in-frame clones, with some not included. The table shows 60,000 to 65,000 clones, with less than 60% occurring only once. Sequenced here: PBMCs, sampled after 12 months of ibrutinib treatment. These receptors were obtained from a human donor with chronic lymphocytic leukemia.

The J gene is TRBJ2-3, the V gene TRBV19; D call uncertain. Trimming pared 5 bases from V and 8 bases from J, leaving 17 bases between. The CDR3 contains 14 residues. Germline CDR1 is LNHDA and CDR2 is SQIVND (reference sequence). In DNA, the CDR3 is TGTGCCAGTAGTCCAGGTGGCTCTATCGGTACGCAGTATTTT. Amino acids: CASSPGGSIGTQYF.

The chain employs TRBV4-1 and TRBJ2-1; 10 bases align to TRBD1. The CDR3 runs 15 residues. Germline V gene sequence: CDR1 MGHRA, CDR2 YSYEKL. The V and J ends lost 7 bases and 9 bases, in that order; junction bases with no gene match: 12. The CDR3 nucleotides read TGCGCCAGCATCCCCGGGACAGGGGTGGCCGGTGAGCAGTTCTTC. Translated, it gives CASIPGTGVAGEQFF.

The J gene is TRBJ1-2, the V gene TRBV6-1, with D hard to call. Germline assignment: CDR1 MNHNS and CDR2 SASEGT. The CDR3 loop spans 15 amino acids. The V end lost 4 bases, the J end lost 4 bases, and 16 bases lay between the germline ends. As DNA, the CDR3 is TGTGCCAGCAGTGCCGCCCCGGGCCGCGGCTATGGCTACACCTTC. Encoded protein: CASSAAPGRGYGYTF.

The chain carries TRBV4-1 and TRBJ2-1; 7 nucleotides align to TRBD1. V shed 1 base, J shed 10 bases, and the junction held 4 bases outside the gene matches. The CDR3 totals 13 residues. The V gene's germline CDR1 is MGHRA and CDR2 YSYEKL. The CDR3 sequence: CASSQGQGYEQFF. CDR3 bases: TGCGCCAGCAGCCAAGGACAGGGTTACGAGCAGTTCTTC.

The V call is TRBV6-5, the J call TRBJ2-1; D is ambiguous. The V end was cut by 6 bases, the J end by 7 bases, with 13 bases between. Germline V gives CDR1 MNHEY, CDR2 SVGAGI. CDR3 size: 13 residues. Written as DNA, the CDR3 is TGTGCCAGCAGGACCCTCTCAGCGAATGAGCAGTTCTTC. Residues: CASRTLSANEQFF.

This clone was detected many times. The chain joins TRBV19 to TRBJ1-2; D gene uncertain. Germline CDR1 LNHDA, CDR2 SQIVND (reference sequence). The CDR3 length is 17 residues. Trimming stripped 5 bases from V and 7 bases from J, with 26 bases between. The CDR3 DNA sequence: TGTGCCAGTAGTGTCCTCGGCACCGCAAGGAAAGTTAGTGGCTACACCTTC. Translation: CASSVLGTARKVSGYTF.

This clone was detected only once. The V gene is TRBV19, the J gene TRBJ2-5; 8 nucleotides line up with TRBD2. Germline CDR1 LNHDA, CDR2 SQIVND (reference sequence). After removal of 2 bases from V and 7 bases from J, the junction contained 6 bases not matched to a gene. The CDR3 spans 14 residues. The CDR3 DNA reads as TGTGCCAGTAGTATATTGGGACTAGATGTGACCCAGTACTTC. Its translation is CASSILGLDVTQYF.

J is TRBJ2-5 and V is TRBV30; perhaps TRBD1 as D (5 bases). This CDR3 has 12 residues. V lost 3 bases, J lost 6 bases, and 11 bases lay in between. CDR1 is GTSNPN and CDR2 is SVGIG in the germline V gene (reference sequence). CDR3 amino acids: CAWRGAPQTQYF. The CDR3 DNA follows: TGTGCCTGGAGAGGGGCCCCACAGACCCAGTACTTC. The variable domain in full, completed from reference TRBV30 and TRBJ2-5, reads SQTIHQWPATLVQPVGSPLSLECTVEGTSNPNLYWYRQAAGRGLQLLFYSVGIGQISSEVPQNLSASRPQDRQFILSSKKLLLSDSGFYLCAWRGAPQTQYFGPGTRLLVL.

This clone was counted only a few times. The chain uses TRBV11-3 and TRBJ2-1; 7 bases fit TRBD2. In germline, CDR1 is SGHNT, CDR2 YENEEA. The CDR3 is made up of 14 amino acids. J lost 6 bases, V lost 3 bases, and 5 bases had no gene match. In DNA form, the CDR3 reads TGTGCCAGCAGCTTTTCCGGGACTACCAATGAGCAGTTCTTC. Its translation: CASSFSGTTNEQFF. Supplemented by reference TRBV11-3 and TRBJ2-1, the full variable domain reads EAGVVQSPRYKIIEKKQPVAFWCNPISGHNTLYWYLQNLGQGPELLIRYENEEAVDDSQLPKDRFSAERLKGVDSTLKIQPAELGDSAVYLCASSFSGTTNEQFFGPGTRLTVL.

This clone was counted a few times. The chain recombines TRBV6-5 with TRBJ1-1, with D hard to call. Per germline, CDR1 MNHEY and CDR2 SVGAGI. Trimming left V 4 bases short and J 4 bases short, with 13 bases between. This CDR3 has 14 amino acids. DNA of the CDR3: TGTGCCAGCAGTTTGAACTCCTTGACCACTGAAGCTTTCTTT. It encodes CASSLNSLTTEAFF.

The chain combines TRBV2 with TRBJ1-1; 8 bases line up with TRBD1. The germline V gene encodes CDR1 SNHLY and CDR2 FYNNEI. J was trimmed by 5 bases and V by 6 bases; bases with no gene match: 5. This CDR3 spans 13 amino acids. CDR3: CASRNRGATEAFF. The CDR3 DNA is TGTGCCAGCAGGAACAGGGGGGCAACTGAAGCTTTCTTT.

This rearrangement joins TRBV11-3 to TRBJ2-5, with 9 bases identical to TRBD1. V shed 2 bases and J 5 bases; nucleotides not matched to a gene: 3. Germline-derived CDR1 and CDR2 are SGHNT and YENEEA. CDR3 length equals 14 residues. This CDR3 reads CASSLLQGAETQYF. The CDR3 coding sequence is TGTGCCAGCAGCTTACTACAGGGGGCGGAGACCCAGTACTTC. Complete variable domain (other parts from reference TRBV11-3 and TRBJ2-5): EAGVVQSPRYKIIEKKQPVAFWCNPISGHNTLYWYLQNLGQGPELLIRYENEEAVDDSQLPKDRFSAERLKGVDSTLKIQPAELGDSAVYLCASSLLQGAETQYFGPGTRLLVL.

V and J are TRBV10-2 and TRBJ1-4; D is unresolved. CDR3 length: 14 residues. Trimming pared 1 base from V and 5 bases from J, leaving 8 bases between. CDR1 is WSHSY and CDR2 is SAAADI in the germline V gene. The CDR3 coding sequence is TGCGCCAGCAGTGAGTACAGCAGGAATGAAAAACTGTTTTTT. Translation gives CASSEYSRNEKLFF.

The CDR3 protein is CASSFSGRDTQYF. The CDR3 nucleotides read TGTGCCAGCAGTTTCTCAGGGCGAGATACGCAGTATTTT. This chain joins TRBV28 and TRBJ2-3; TRBD1 might be the D (5 bases). Germline V gives CDR1 MDHEN, CDR2 SYDVKM. The V end was cut by 3 bases, the J end by 5 bases, with 9 bases between. The CDR3 is 13 residues long.

The genes are TRBV28 and TRBJ1-2; tentatively, D is TRBD1 (5 bases). The ends were cut back, 4 bases at V and 4 bases at J, with 16 bases in the middle. The length of the CDR3 is 15 residues. Germline V gene data show CDR1 as MDHEN and CDR2 as SYDVKM. CDR3 DNA: TGTGCCAGCAGTTCCTGGGGTACAGGCCCCTATGGCTACACCTTC. Its translation: CASSSWGTGPYGYTF.

CDR3 DNA: TGTGCCAGCAGCTTAGATTCAAGTTTGACCCTCCACTTT. As protein: CASSLDSSLTLHF. This rearrangement joins TRBV7-9 to TRBJ1-6; D is unresolved. The length of the CDR3 is 13 residues. Germline assignment: CDR1 SEHNR and CDR2 FQNEAQ (reference sequence). The V gene lost 1 base and the J gene lost 14 bases, with 12 bases spanning the gap.

This clone was found a few times. The chain links TRBV7-9 to TRBJ2-3; D remains ambiguous. CDR1 is SEHNR and CDR2 is FQNEAQ in the germline V gene (reference sequence). This CDR3 has 15 residues. V was pared by 1 base and J by 2 bases, with 10 bases between. Here the CDR3 reads CASSLGETATDTQYF. The CDR3 DNA reads as TGTGCCAGCAGCTTAGGAGAGACGGCCACAGATACGCAGTATTTT.

This sequence joins TRBV5-1 and TRBJ1-1; unclear D gene. CDR3 length: 16 residues. Germline-derived CDR1 and CDR2 are SGHRS and YFSETQ. The V end lost 0 bases, the J end lost 0 bases, and 12 bases lay between the germline ends. The CDR3 DNA is TGCGCCAGCAGCTTGGACCGCGCGCATTTGAACACTGAAGCTTTCTTT. It codes for CASSLDRAHLNTEAFF.

This clone turned up a few times. This sequence joins TRBV6-5 and TRBJ1-3, with D perhaps TRBD1 (5 bases). Germline V gene sequence: CDR1 MNHEY, CDR2 SVGAGI. V was shortened by 6 bases and J by 4 bases, with 16 bases between the two germline ends. This CDR3 comprises 15 residues. The CDR3 DNA is TGTGCCAGCAGCGAATCAGGGAGACCGGGAAACACCATATATTTT. This codes for CASSESGRPGNTIYF.

The rearrangement joins TRBV15 to TRBJ2-1; the match to TRBD1 covers 9 bases. The CDR3 covers 15 residues. The V and J ends lost 1 base and 9 bases, in that order; junction bases with no gene match: 7. Looked up from germline, CDR1 is LNHNV and CDR2 is YYDKDF (reference sequence). The CDR3 sequence is CATSRAWTGAGEQFF. For the CDR3, the DNA is TGTGCCACCAGCAGAGCCTGGACAGGGGCCGGTGAGCAGTTCTTC.